The 25 T cell receptor beta chains below come from one sample, sequenced in a study of blood T cells in healthy people across ages. A second roughly 7 to 11 cycle PCR used barcoded and J-beta primers. From the 5' RACE reads, TCRdb called clonotypes with MiXCR, one entry per CDR3 protein. In the table there are 800,000 or so distinct CDR3 sequences, more than 20% of which are singletons. The same specimen was also included in a second study, on T cells of mothers and their children.

The sequenced sample consisted of blood. Receptor source: a boy between 10 and 17 years old in good health.

This clonotype was found a few times. This sequence joins TRBV7-9 and TRBJ1-1; a weak D match, TRBD1 (5 bases). V gave up 6 bases and J gave up 5 bases, with 16 bases separating them. There are 14 residues in the CDR3. From germline, CDR1 is SEHNR and CDR2 FQNEAQ (reference sequence). The CDR3 DNA sequence: TGTGCCAGCAGTCCGTTTGGGGCAGGGACTGAAGCTTTCTTT. It encodes CASSPFGAGTEAFF. The complete variable domain, with remaining parts taken from reference TRBV7-9 and TRBJ1-1, reads DTGVSQNPRHKITKRGQNVTFRCDPISEHNRLYWYRQTLGQGPEFLTYFQNEAQLEKSRLLSDRFSAERPKGSFSTLEIQRTEQGDSAMYLCASSPFGAGTEAFFGQGTRLTVV.

This clonotype turned up a few times. The CDR3 spells CASSFQGAVETQYF. CDR3 nucleotide sequence: TGTGCCAGCAGCTTCCAGGGGGCCGTCGAGACCCAGTACTTC. This chain joins TRBV7-2 and TRBJ2-5; 8 nucleotides agree with TRBD1. V lost 3 bases, J lost 5 bases, and 5 bases stayed unmatched. Germline CDR1 reads SGHTA; CDR2 reads FQGNSA. CDR3 length: 14 residues.

The chain links TRBV10-3 to TRBJ1-1; D not certain. This CDR3 contains 14 residues. Germline CDR1 and CDR2: ENHRY and SYGVKD. Trimming removed 4 bases at V and 0 bases at J, with 9 bases between. CDR3 in amino acids: CAISGEEMNTEAFF. The DNA for the CDR3 is TGTGCCATCAGTGGAGAAGAAATGAACACTGAAGCTTTCTTT.

This clonotype showed up just a few times. The V and J genes are TRBV7-8 and TRBJ1-3; 8 positions agree with TRBD1. Germline values: CDR1 SGHVS, CDR2 FQNEAQ. This CDR3 comprises 16 residues. After removal of 7 bases from V and 0 bases from J, the junction contained 8 bases not matched to a gene. DNA for the CDR3: TGTGCCAGCACGGCAGGGGGCGCCTACTCTGGAAACACCATATATTTT. Residues: CASTAGGAYSGNTIYF. Filled out from reference TRBV7-8 and TRBJ1-3, the complete variable domain reads GAGVSQSPRYKVAKRGQDVALRCDPISGHVSLFWYQQALGQGPEFLTYFQNEAQLDKSGLPSDRFFAERPEGSVSTLKIQRTQQEDSAVYLCASTAGGAYSGNTIYFGEGSWLTVV.

This clonotype has just a few counts. The chain uses TRBV12-3 or TRBV12-4 and TRBJ2-3; D not certain. The CDR3 contains 11 residues. V was pared by 1 base and J by 9 bases, with 5 bases between. The CDR3 loop is CASSLVVTQYF. Here the CDR3 DNA reads TGTGCCAGCAGTTTAGTTGTAACGCAGTATTTT.

Regarding this clonotype: Relative to the germline gene, one junction end is altered; a read error may explain this. The gene calls are TRBV6-2 or TRBV6-3 and TRBJ2-5, with 7 bases that match TRBD2. The J call may be wrong; the DNA end is better matched by TRBJ2-1. Germline CDR1 MNHEY, CDR2 SVGEGT. The CDR3 has 15 amino acids. Here the CDR3 DNA reads TGTGCCAGCACCTCCTCTGGGGGGGACTACAATGGGCAGTTCTTC. Translating it yields CASTSSGGDYNGQFF.

This sequence joins TRBV7-9 and TRBJ2-7, with no clear D. The CDR3 runs to 13 residues. CDR1 and CDR2 (germline): SEHNR, FQNEAQ (reference sequence). V shed 4 bases and J shed 6 bases, with 13 bases lying between them. This chain's CDR3 is CASSWKEPAEQYF. CDR3 nucleotides: TGTGCCAGCAGCTGGAAGGAACCCGCCGAGCAGTACTTC.

The chain is built from TRBV18 and TRBJ2-5; no clear D gene. The assigned J gene may be wrong: the sequence end matches TRBJ2-1 better. This CDR3 is built from 15 residues. Germline CDR1 KGHSH, CDR2 LQKENI. The CDR3 sequence is CASSPVVSKDNEQFF. The CDR3, as DNA: TGTGCCAGCTCACCGGTAGTATCAAAAGACAATGAGCAGTTCTTC.

This rearrangement joins TRBV7-9 to TRBJ1-4; TRBD1 aligns across 8 bases. The germline V gene has CDR1 SEHNR and CDR2 FQNEAQ (reference sequence). Losses at the gene ends were 3 bases for V and 4 bases for J; bases not matched to a gene: 10. The CDR3 totals 17 residues. The CDR3 DNA sequence: TGTGCCAGCAGCTTTGGGCCGGACAGGGCGGATAATGAAAAACTGTTTTTT. The encoded protein is CASSFGPDRADNEKLFF.

The chain employs TRBV20-1 and TRBJ2-7; no clear D. The CDR3 sequence is 10 residues long. Trimming cost V 0 bases and J 9 bases, with 6 bases left between them. Germline-derived CDR1 and CDR2 are DFQATT and SNEGSKA (reference sequence). The DNA of the CDR3 is TGCAGTGCTAGAGAGGTGGGGCAGTACTTC. Translating it yields CSAREVGQYF.

The chain recombines TRBV2 with TRBJ2-1; possibly TRBD1 or TRBD2 for D (5 bases each). The V end was cut by 5 bases, the J end by 7 bases, with 12 bases between. From germline, CDR1 is SNHLY and CDR2 FYNNEI. CDR3 length equals 13 residues. The CDR3 nucleotides are TGTGCCAGCAGTAAGAGGGGCAGTAATGAGCAGTTCTTC. Protein sequence: CASSKRGSNEQFF.

The chain links TRBV29-1 to TRBJ2-3, with D maybe TRBD2 (6 bases). The CDR3 totals 10 residues. The V end lost 7 bases, the J end lost 9 bases, and 11 bases lay between the germline ends. Germline V gene lookup returns CDR1 SQVTM and CDR2 ANQGSEA. The CDR3 nucleotides are TGCAGCGGCTTGGAGGGCACGCAGTATTTT. Its translation: CSGLEGTQYF.

For the CDR3, the DNA is TGCAGTGCTAGAGATCCTGGGGGCATGGCCAAAAACATTCAGTACTTC. Encoded protein: CSARDPGGMAKNIQYF. The rearrangement uses TRBV20-1 and TRBJ2-4, with TRBD1 as a possible D gene (6 bases). The CDR3 loop spans 16 amino acids. Trimming took off 0 bases at V and 1 base at J, with 13 bases between the two ends. Germline V lookup: CDR1 DFQATT, CDR2 SNEGSKA (reference sequence).

About this clonotype: One end of the junction does not line up with germline, which may come from a read error. V and J are TRBV4-1 and TRBJ2-2; D not certain. Per germline, CDR1 MGHRA and CDR2 YSYEKL. The CDR3 spans 16 residues. CDR3 loop: CASSQEEFRDTGELFF. CDR3 coding DNA: TGCGCCAGCAGTCAAGAGGAATTCCGGGACACCGGGGAGCTGTTTTTT.

This clonotype was detected ten times or more. The rearrangement joins TRBV7-2 to TRBJ1-1; 11 bases are shared with TRBD1. V gave up 5 bases and J gave up 1 base; unmatched junction bases: 3. The germline V gene encodes CDR1 SGHTA and CDR2 FQGNSA. The CDR3 loop spans 15 amino acids. The CDR3 DNA is TGTGCCAGCAGCGGACAGGGGGCCGGGAACACTGAAGCTTTCTTT. It yields the protein CASSGQGAGNTEAFF.

This clonotype was found a few times. The V gene is TRBV27, the J gene TRBJ2-5, with D hard to call. The J call may be incorrect, as the DNA end agrees better with TRBJ2-7. This CDR3 is built from 13 residues. CDR1 and CDR2 (germline): MNHEY, SMNVEV (reference sequence). The CDR3 reads CASSYQDAHEQYF. For the CDR3, the DNA is TGTGCCAGCAGTTACCAGGACGCCCACGAGCAGTACTTC.

This clonotype has just a few counts. The chain is built from TRBV29-1 and TRBJ2-5, with D possibly being TRBD2 (5 bases). The end of the DNA fits TRBJ2-1 better, so the J call may be wrong. CDR3 size: 16 residues. Germline-derived CDR1 and CDR2 are SQVTM and ANQGSEA. This CDR3 is CSVEVSGVAESGEQFF. In DNA form, the CDR3 reads TGCAGCGTTGAAGTCAGCGGCGTGGCCGAGTCAGGAGAGCAGTTCTTC.

The DNA of the CDR3 is TGTGCCAGCAGCCATCAACTAGCGGGAGAGACAGATACGCAGTATTTT. Its translation: CASSHQLAGETDTQYF. The rearrangement links TRBV4-2 to TRBJ2-3, with TRBD2 identical over 11 bases. The CDR3 covers 16 residues. Germline V CDR1 and CDR2: LGHNA, YNFKEQ. V dropped 3 bases and J dropped 3; count of bases not matched to a gene: 5.

The gene calls are TRBV27 and TRBJ2-1, with 7 bases that match TRBD2. The germline V gene encodes CDR1 MNHEY and CDR2 SMNVEV (reference sequence). The CDR3 runs 13 residues. After removal of 8 bases from V and 7 bases from J, the junction contained 8 bases not matched to a gene. The CDR3 reads CASGAGPENEQFF. For the CDR3, the DNA is TGTGCCAGCGGAGCGGGGCCGGAGAATGAGCAGTTCTTC.

The chain uses TRBV29-1 and TRBJ2-5; TRBD2 is a possible D gene (5 bases). The germline V gene has CDR1 SQVTM and CDR2 ANQGSEA. The CDR3 covers 13 residues. V dropped 2 bases and J dropped 1 base, with 8 bases sitting between them. The CDR3 spells CSVELLAQETQYF. The CDR3 coding sequence is TGCAGCGTTGAATTGCTAGCCCAAGAGACCCAGTACTTC. Together with reference TRBV29-1 and TRBJ2-5, the CDR3 gives the full variable domain: SAVISQKPSRDICQRGTSLTIQCQVDSQVTMMFWYRQQPGQSLTLIATANQGSEATYESGFVIDKFPISRPNLTFSTLTVSNMSPEDSSIYLCSVELLAQETQYFGPGTRLLVL.

The CDR3 spells CASSLRGESSYNSPLHF. In DNA, the CDR3 is TGTGCCAGCAGTTTAAGGGGGGAAAGCTCCTATAATTCACCCCTCCACTTT. This rearrangement joins TRBV12-3 or TRBV12-4 to TRBJ1-6; D is possibly TRBD1 (6 bases). V dropped 2 bases and J dropped 0 bases, with 11 bases sitting between them. The CDR3 is 17 residues long.

This clonotype was counted between two and nine times. The chain employs TRBV5-1 and TRBJ2-5; 15 bases align to TRBD2. The CDR3 spans 15 residues. After removal of 4 bases from V and 5 bases from J, the junction contained 3 bases not matched to a gene. CDR1 is SGHRS and CDR2 is YFSETQ in the germline V gene. DNA for the CDR3: TGCGCCAGCAGCAACGGACTAGCGGGGGGGGAGACCCAGTACTTC. Translating it yields CASSNGLAGGETQYF.

This clonotype has only a few counts. The chain couples TRBV24-1 to TRBJ2-3, with TRBD1 identical over 7 bases. Germline V gives CDR1 KGHDR, CDR2 SFDVKD. Trimming took 4 bases from V and 2 from J; bases not matched to a gene: 11. CDR3 length: 17 residues. The CDR3 DNA reads TGTGCCACCAGTGACCCTCGGGACAGTTCATTCACAGATACGCAGTATTTT. Translated: CATSDPRDSSFTDTQYF.

This clonotype has just a few counts. The chain has TRBV6-6 and TRBJ1-1, with D unclear. Trimming shortened V by 0 bases and J by 1 base, and 9 bases separated the two germline ends. Per the germline V gene, CDR1 is MNHNY and CDR2 is SVGAGI (reference sequence). This CDR3 region has 15 residues. The CDR3 loop is CASSYSMGWNTEAFF. Here the CDR3 DNA reads TGTGCCAGCAGTTACTCGATGGGCTGGAACACTGAAGCTTTCTTT.

V usage is TRBV7-9 and J usage is TRBJ2-7; a weak D match, TRBD1 (6 bases). Trimming removed 2 bases from V and 3 bases from J, with 8 bases in between. The germline CDR1 and CDR2 sequences are SEHNR and FQNEAQ (reference sequence). This CDR3 region has 13 residues. CDR3 sequence: CASSLQGFYEQYF. In DNA form, the CDR3 reads TGTGCCAGCAGCTTACAGGGGTTCTACGAGCAGTACTTC.